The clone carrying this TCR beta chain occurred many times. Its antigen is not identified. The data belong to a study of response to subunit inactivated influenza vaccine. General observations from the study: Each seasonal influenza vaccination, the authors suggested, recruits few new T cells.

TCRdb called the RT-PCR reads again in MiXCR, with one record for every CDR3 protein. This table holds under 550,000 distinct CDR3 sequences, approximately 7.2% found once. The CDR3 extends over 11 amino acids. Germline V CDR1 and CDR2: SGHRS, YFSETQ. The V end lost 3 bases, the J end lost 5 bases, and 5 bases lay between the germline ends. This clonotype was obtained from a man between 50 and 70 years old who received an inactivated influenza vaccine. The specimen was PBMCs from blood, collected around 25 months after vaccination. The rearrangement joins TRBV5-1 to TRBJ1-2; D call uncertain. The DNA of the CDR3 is TGCGCCAGCAGCTCGCGTTATGGCTACACCTTC. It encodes CASSSRYGYTF.